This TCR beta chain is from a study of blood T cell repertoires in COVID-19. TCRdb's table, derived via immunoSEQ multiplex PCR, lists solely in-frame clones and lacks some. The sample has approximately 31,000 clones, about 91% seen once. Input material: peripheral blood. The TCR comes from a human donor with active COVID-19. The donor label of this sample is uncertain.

The CDR3: CASSYSIRDSLKETQYF. The CDR3 DNA follows: TGTGCCAGCAGTTACTCGATTCGGGATTCCTTAAAAGAGACCCAGTACTTC. The chain couples TRBV6-2 or TRBV6-3 to TRBJ2-5; possible D gene TRBD2, 5 bases. Germline V lookup: CDR1 MNHEY, CDR2 SVGEGT. CDR3 size: 17 residues. Deletions cut 0 bases from V and 3 bases from J, with 17 bases between.